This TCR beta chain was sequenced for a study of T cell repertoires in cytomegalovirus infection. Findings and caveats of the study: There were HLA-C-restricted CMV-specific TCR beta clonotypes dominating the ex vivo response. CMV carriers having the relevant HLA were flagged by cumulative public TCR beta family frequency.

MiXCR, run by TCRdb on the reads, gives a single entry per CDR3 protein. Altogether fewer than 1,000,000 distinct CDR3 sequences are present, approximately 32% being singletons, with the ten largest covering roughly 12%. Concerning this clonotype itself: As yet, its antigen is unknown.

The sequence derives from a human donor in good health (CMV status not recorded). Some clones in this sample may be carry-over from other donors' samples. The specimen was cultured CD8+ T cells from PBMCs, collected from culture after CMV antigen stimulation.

The CDR3 DNA reads as TGTGCCAGCAGCTTGGTCCCAACTCATGGGAACACTGAAGCTTTCTTT. Translated, it gives CASSLVPTHGNTEAFF. J is TRBJ1-1 and V is TRBV5-4; D unclear. CDR1 is SGHNT, CDR2 YYREEE, per germline (reference sequence). Trimming took 0 bases from V and 1 from J, leaving 13 bases between them. The length of the CDR3 is 16 residues.